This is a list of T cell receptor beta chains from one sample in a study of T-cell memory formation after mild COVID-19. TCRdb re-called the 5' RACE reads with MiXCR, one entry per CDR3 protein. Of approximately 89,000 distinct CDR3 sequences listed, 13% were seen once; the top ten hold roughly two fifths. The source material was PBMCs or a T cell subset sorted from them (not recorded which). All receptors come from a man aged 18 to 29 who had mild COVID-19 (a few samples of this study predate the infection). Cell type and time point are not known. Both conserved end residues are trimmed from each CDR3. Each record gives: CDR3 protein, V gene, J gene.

CDR3 protein: AISESEGGTDTQY; V gene: TRBV10-3; J gene: TRBJ2-3
CDR3 protein: ASTSGTDPYGYT; V gene: TRBV12-3/TRBV12-4; J gene: TRBJ1-2
CDR3 protein: ATSDPGQGSYEQY; V gene: TRBV15; J gene: TRBJ2-7
CDR3 protein: ATSVTGSRDEQF; V gene: TRBV24-1; J gene: TRBJ2-1
CDR3 protein: ASSQGGVNSPLH; V gene: TRBV4-3; J gene: TRBJ1-6
CDR3 protein: ASSEPGVDTEAF; V gene: TRBV4-1; J gene: TRBJ1-1
CDR3 protein: SARRGALVLGEAF; V gene: TRBV20-1; J gene: TRBJ1-1
CDR3 protein: ASSQDRDRGWYGYGYT; V gene: TRBV4-3; J gene: TRBJ1-2
CDR3 protein: ASSSGTVSNTDTQY; V gene: TRBV28; J gene: TRBJ2-3
CDR3 protein: ASASQGASTDTQY; V gene: TRBV12-3/TRBV12-4; J gene: TRBJ2-3
CDR3 protein: ASSPRDRRGEKLS; V gene: TRBV27; J gene: TRBJ1-4
CDR3 protein: SVGTGEGTQY; V gene: TRBV29-1; J gene: TRBJ2-5
CDR3 protein: ASSSTLLGTGQKLF; V gene: TRBV27; J gene: TRBJ1-4
CDR3 protein: ASSKEGEAKNIQY; V gene: TRBV21-1; J gene: TRBJ2-4
CDR3 protein: SAPTSGYNEQF; V gene: TRBV29-1; J gene: TRBJ2-1
CDR3 protein: ASSYGGSYEQY; V gene: TRBV6-2/TRBV6-3; J gene: TRBJ2-7
CDR3 protein: ASSADPYYEQY; V gene: TRBV9; J gene: TRBJ2-7
CDR3 protein: ASTPLAGTDTQY; V gene: TRBV7-2; J gene: TRBJ2-3
CDR3 protein: ASSPGLTGELF; V gene: TRBV7-8; J gene: TRBJ2-2
CDR3 protein: ASSLGPGLMNTEAF; V gene: TRBV7-9; J gene: TRBJ1-1
CDR3 protein: ASSLVRETEAF; V gene: TRBV5-1; J gene: TRBJ1-1
CDR3 protein: ASSLGGANEQF; V gene: TRBV7-9; J gene: TRBJ2-1
CDR3 protein: ASSLGALYQETQY; V gene: TRBV13; J gene: TRBJ2-5
CDR3 protein: ASRSRATRRMANYGYT; V gene: TRBV6-5; J gene: TRBJ1-2